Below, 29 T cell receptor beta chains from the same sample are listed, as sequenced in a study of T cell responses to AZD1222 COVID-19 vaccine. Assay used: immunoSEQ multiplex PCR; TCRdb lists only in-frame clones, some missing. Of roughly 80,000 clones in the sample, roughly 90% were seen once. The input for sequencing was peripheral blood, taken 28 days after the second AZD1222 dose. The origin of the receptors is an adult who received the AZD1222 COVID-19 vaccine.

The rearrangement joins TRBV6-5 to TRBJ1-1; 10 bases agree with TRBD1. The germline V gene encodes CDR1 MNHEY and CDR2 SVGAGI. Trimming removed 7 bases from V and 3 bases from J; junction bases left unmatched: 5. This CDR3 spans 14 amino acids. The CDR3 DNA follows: TGTGCCAGCACCATGGACAGGGGGGACACTGAAGCTTTCTTT. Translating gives CASTMDRGDTEAFF.

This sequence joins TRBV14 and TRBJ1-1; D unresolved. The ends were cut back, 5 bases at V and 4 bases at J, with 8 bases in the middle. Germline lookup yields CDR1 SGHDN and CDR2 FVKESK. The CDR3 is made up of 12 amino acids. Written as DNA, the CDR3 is TGTGCCAGCAGCGTTCAGAGCACTGAAGCTTTCTTT. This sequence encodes CASSVQSTEAFF.

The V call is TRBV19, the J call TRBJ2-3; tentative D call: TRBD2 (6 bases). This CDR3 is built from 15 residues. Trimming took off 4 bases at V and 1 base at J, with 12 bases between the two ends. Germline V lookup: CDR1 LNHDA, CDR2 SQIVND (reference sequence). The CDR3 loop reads CASSTRASGTDTQYF. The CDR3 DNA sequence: TGTGCCAGTAGTACCCGGGCTAGCGGCACAGATACGCAGTATTTT.

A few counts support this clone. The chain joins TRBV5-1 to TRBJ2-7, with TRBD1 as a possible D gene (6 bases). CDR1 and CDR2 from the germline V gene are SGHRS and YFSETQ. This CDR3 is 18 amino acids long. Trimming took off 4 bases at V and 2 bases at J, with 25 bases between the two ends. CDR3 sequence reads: CASSPGTGMDHYAYEQYF. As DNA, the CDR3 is TGCGCCAGCAGCCCTGGCACAGGGATGGATCATTATGCCTACGAGCAGTACTTC.

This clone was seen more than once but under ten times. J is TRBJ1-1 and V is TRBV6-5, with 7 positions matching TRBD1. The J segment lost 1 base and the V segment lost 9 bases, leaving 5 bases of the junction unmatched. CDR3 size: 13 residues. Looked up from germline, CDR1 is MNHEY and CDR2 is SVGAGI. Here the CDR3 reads CASLRQGNTEAFF. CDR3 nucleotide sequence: TGTGCCAGTCTTAGACAGGGGAACACTGAAGCTTTCTTT.

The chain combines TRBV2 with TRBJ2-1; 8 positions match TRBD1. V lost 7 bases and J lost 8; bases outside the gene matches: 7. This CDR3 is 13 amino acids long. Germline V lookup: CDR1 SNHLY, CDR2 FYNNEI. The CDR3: CASTLDRDHEQFF. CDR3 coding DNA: TGTGCCAGCACCCTGGACAGGGACCATGAGCAGTTCTTC.

The CDR3 DNA follows: TGCGCCAGCAGCTTGGCAGGGGCGGATGAAAAACTGTTTTTT. It encodes CASSLAGADEKLFF. The chain employs TRBV5-1 and TRBJ1-4; tentatively, D is TRBD1 (6 bases). The germline CDR1 and CDR2 sequences are SGHRS and YFSETQ. V was trimmed by 0 bases and J by 6 bases, leaving 9 bases between them. This CDR3 has 14 amino acids.

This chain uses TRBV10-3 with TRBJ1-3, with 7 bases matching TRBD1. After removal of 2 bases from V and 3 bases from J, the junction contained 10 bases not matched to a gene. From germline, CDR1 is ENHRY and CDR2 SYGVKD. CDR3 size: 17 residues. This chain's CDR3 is CAISETQTGTVGNTIYF. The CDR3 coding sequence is TGTGCCATCAGTGAGACCCAAACCGGGACAGTTGGAAACACCATATATTTT.

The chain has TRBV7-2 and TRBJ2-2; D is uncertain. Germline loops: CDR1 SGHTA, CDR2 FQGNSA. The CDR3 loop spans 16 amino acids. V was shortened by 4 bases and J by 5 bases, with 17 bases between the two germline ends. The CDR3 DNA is TGTGCCAGCAGCTCATACCGATACTCCATTACCGGGGAGCTGTTTTTT. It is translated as CASSSYRYSITGELFF.

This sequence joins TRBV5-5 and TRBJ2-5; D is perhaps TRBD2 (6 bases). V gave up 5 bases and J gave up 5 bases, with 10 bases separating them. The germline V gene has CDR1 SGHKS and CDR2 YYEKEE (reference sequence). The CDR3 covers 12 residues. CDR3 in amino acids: CASSTGDETQYF. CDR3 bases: TGTGCCAGCAGTACGGGGGACGAGACCCAGTACTTC.

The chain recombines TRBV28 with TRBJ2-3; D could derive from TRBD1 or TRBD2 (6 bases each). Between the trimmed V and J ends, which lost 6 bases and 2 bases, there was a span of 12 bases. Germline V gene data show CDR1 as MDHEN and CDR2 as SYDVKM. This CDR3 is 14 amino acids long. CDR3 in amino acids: CASRGGPLTDTQYF. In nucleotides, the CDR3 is TGTGCCAGCAGGGGGGGCCCTCTCACAGATACGCAGTATTTT.

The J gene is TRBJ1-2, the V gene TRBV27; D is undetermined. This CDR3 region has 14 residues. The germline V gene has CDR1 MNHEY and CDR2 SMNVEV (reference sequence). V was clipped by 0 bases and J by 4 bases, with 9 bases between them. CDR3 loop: CASSLSAWGYGYTF. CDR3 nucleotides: TGTGCCAGCAGTTTATCTGCTTGGGGCTATGGCTACACCTTC.

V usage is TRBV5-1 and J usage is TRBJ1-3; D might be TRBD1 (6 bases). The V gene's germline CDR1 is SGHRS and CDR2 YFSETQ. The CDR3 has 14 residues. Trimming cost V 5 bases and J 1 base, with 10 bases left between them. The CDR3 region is CASRIQGSGNTIYF. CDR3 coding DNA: TGCGCCAGCAGAATACAGGGTTCTGGAAACACCATATATTTT.

DNA for the CDR3: TGTGCCAGCAGCTTAGCGGTCCGTCGAATCGACTTGAACACTGAAGCTTTCTTT. Protein: CASSLAVRRIDLNTEAFF. The chain joins TRBV7-8 to TRBJ1-1; D remains ambiguous. V gave up 0 bases and J gave up 0 bases, with 17 bases separating them. Germline V gene sequence: CDR1 SGHVS, CDR2 FQNEAQ. The CDR3 has 18 residues.

The DNA of the CDR3 is TGTGCCAGCAGTGAACAAGCGCAACCCTACAATGAGCAGTTCTTC. Amino acid sequence: CASSEQAQPYNEQFF. The chain uses TRBV6-1 and TRBJ2-1; D call uncertain. The V end lost 2 bases, the J end lost 2 bases, and 10 bases lay between the germline ends. This CDR3 comprises 15 residues. Germline CDR1 is MNHNS and CDR2 is SASEGT.

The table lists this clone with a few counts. In DNA, the CDR3 is TGTGCCAGCACAGCCGGGGGCGTCTATGGCTACACCTTC. Protein sequence: CASTAGGVYGYTF. V gene TRBV28 combines with J gene TRBJ1-2; a possible D gene is TRBD1 (6 bases). The CDR3 sequence is 13 residues long. Germline CDR1 and CDR2: MDHEN and SYDVKM. Trimming cost V 7 bases and J 4 bases, with 13 bases left between them.

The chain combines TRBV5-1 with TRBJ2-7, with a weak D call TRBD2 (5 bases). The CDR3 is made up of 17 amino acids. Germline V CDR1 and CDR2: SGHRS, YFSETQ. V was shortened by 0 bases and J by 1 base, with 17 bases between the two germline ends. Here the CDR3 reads CASSLGGAPLGSYEQYF. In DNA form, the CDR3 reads TGCGCCAGCAGCTTGGGGGGAGCCCCTCTGGGGTCCTACGAGCAGTACTTC.

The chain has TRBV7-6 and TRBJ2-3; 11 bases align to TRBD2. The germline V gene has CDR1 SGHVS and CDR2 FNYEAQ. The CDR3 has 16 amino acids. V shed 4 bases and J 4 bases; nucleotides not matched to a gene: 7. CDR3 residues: CASSSRLAGRADTQYF. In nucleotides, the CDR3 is TGTGCCAGCAGCTCCAGACTAGCGGGGAGGGCAGATACGCAGTATTTT. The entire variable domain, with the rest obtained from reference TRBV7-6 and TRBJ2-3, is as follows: GAGVSQSPRYKVTKRGQDVALRCDPISGHVSLYWYRQALGQGPEFLTYFNYEAQQDKSGLPNDRFSAERPEGSISTLTIQRTEQRDSAMYRCASSSRLAGRADTQYFGPGTRLTVL.

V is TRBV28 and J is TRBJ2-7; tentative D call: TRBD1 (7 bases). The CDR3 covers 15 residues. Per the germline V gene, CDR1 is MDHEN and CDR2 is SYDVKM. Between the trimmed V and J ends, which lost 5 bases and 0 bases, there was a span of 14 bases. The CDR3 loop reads CASSRGGTASYEQYF. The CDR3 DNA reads TGTGCCAGCAGTCGGGGCGGGACAGCCTCCTACGAGCAGTACTTC.

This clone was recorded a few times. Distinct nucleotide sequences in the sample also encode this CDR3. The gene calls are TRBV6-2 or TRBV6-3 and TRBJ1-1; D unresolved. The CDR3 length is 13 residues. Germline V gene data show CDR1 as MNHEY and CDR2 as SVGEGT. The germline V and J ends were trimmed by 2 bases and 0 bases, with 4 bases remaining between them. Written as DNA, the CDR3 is TGTGCCAGCAGTTACCGGATGAACACTGAAGCTTTCTTT. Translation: CASSYRMNTEAFF.

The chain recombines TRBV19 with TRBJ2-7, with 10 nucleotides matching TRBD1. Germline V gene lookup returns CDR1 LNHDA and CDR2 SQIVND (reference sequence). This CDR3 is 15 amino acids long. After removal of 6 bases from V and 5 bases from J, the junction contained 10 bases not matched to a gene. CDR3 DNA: TGTGCCAGTAGCGGTCTCGGGACAGGGGAAAACGAGCAGTACTTC. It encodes CASSGLGTGENEQYF.

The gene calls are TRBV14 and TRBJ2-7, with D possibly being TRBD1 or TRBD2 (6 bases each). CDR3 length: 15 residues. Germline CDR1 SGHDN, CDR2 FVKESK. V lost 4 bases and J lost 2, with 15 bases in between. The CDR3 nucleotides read TGTGCCAGCAGCCCACTCCAGGGGACTGCCTACGAGCAGTACTTC. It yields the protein CASSPLQGTAYEQYF.

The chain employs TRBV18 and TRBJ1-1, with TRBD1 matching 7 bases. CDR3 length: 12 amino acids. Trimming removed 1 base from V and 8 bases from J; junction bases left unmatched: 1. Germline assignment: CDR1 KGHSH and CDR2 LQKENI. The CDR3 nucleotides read TGTGCCAGCTCACCACAGGGGGCCGAAGCTTTCTTT. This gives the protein CASSPQGAEAFF.

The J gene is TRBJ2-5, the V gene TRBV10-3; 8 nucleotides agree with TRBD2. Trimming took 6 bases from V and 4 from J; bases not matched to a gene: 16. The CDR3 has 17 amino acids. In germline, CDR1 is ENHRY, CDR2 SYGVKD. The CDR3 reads CAISGNGGAGILETQYF. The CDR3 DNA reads TGTGCCATCAGCGGAAACGGGGGGGCAGGGATCCTAGAGACCCAGTACTTC.

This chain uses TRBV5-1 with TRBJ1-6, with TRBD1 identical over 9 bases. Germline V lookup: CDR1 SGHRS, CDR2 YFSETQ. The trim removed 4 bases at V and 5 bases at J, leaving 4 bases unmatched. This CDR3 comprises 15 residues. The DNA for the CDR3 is TGCGCCAGCAGCAGGACAGGGGCAGATAATTCACCCCTCCACTTT. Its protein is CASSRTGADNSPLHF.

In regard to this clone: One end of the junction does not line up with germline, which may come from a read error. The CDR3 DNA reads TGCAGTGCGAGAGGGGGTACCGAGCAGTACTTC. This translates into CSARGGTEQYF. This rearrangement joins TRBV20-1 to TRBJ2-7; tentatively, D is TRBD1 (6 bases). The CDR3 consists of 11 residues. Germline V gene data show CDR1 as DFQATT and CDR2 as SNEGSKA (reference sequence).

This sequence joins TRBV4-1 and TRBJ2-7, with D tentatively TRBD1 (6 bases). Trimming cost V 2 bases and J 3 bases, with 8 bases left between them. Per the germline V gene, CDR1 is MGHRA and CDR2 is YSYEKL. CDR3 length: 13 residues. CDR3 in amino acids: CASSQHRDYEQYF. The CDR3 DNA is TGCGCCAGCAGCCAACACAGGGACTACGAGCAGTACTTC.

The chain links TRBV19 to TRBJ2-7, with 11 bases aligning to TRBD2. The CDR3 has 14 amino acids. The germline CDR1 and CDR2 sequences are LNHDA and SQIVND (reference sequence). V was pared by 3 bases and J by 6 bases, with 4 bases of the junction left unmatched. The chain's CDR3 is CASSITSGGSEQYF. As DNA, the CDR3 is TGTGCCAGTAGTATCACTAGCGGGGGATCCGAGCAGTACTTC.

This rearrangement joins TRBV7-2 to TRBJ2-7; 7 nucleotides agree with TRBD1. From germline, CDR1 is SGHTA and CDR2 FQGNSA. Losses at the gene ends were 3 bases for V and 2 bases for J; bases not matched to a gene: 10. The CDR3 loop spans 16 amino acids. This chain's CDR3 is CASSLRGDRDPYEQYF. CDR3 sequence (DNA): TGTGCCAGCAGCTTGAGGGGAGACAGGGACCCCTACGAGCAGTACTTC.